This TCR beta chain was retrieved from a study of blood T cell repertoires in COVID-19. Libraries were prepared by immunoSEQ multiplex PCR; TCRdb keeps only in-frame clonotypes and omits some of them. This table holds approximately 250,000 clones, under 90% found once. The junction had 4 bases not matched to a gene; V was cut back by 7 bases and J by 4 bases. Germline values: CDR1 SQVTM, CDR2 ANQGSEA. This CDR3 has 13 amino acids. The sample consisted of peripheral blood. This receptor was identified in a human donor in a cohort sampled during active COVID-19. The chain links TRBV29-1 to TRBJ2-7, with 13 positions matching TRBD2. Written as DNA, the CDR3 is TGCAGCGCAACTAGCGGGAGGGCGTACGAGCAGTACTTC. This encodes CSATSGRAYEQYF.